This is a list of T cell receptor beta chains from one sample in a study of cytomegalovirus exposure and HLA in healthy donors. Sequencing used immunoSEQ multiplex PCR; TCRdb keeps in-frame clones, though not all of them. The sample has about 130,000 clones, roughly 84% seen once. Sequencing was done on a sample of PBMCs. These receptor sequences come from a woman aged 18-30 years in good health and CMV-seropositive. Each CDR3 is given with its conserved first and last residue. The order of the fields is D gene, clone size, V gene, J gene, CDR3 DNA, CDR3 protein. A D gene is named only where the DNA matches it firmly. Part of the rows lack a size; the others show once, few, many or a class for expanded clones.

d_gene: TRBD2
abundance: NA
v_gene: TRBV5-4
j_gene: TRBJ2-5
CDR3nt: TGTGCCAGCAGCCCACCCCGGCGGGGGGCGGGAGAGACCCAGTACTTC
CDR3aa: CASSPPRRGAGETQYF

d_gene: TRBD1
abundance: NA
v_gene: TRBV20-1
j_gene: TRBJ1-1
CDR3nt: TGCAGTGTGGACAGGGAAGAGCTCGCTTTCTTT
CDR3aa: CSVDREELAFF

d_gene: TRBD1
abundance: NA
v_gene: TRBV6-1
j_gene: TRBJ2-7
CDR3nt: TGTGCCAGCCACAACAGGGGGCTCGACGAGCAGTACTTC
CDR3aa: CASHNRGLDEQYF

d_gene: TRBD1
abundance: once
v_gene: TRBV11-3
j_gene: TRBJ2-1
CDR3nt: TGTGCCAGCGGCCACGGGACAGGGGTGGCCAATGAGCAGTTCTTC
CDR3aa: CASGHGTGVANEQFF

d_gene: TRBD1
abundance: once
v_gene: TRBV13
j_gene: TRBJ1-2
CDR3nt: TGTGCCAGCAGCTTAGGGGAGGGGGCGACGAGTGGCTACACCTTC
CDR3aa: CASSLGEGATSGYTF

d_gene: NA
abundance: NA
v_gene: TRBV5-1
j_gene: TRBJ1-2
CDR3nt: TGCGCCAGCAGCCTGGACCCTCAAGTGACAGCCCCGGGTGGCTACACCTTC
CDR3aa: CASSLDPQVTAPGGYTF

d_gene: TRBD1
abundance: once
v_gene: TRBV27
j_gene: TRBJ1-5
CDR3nt: TGTGCCAGCAGCGACACAGGGGATAGCAATCAGCCCCAGCATTTT
CDR3aa: CASSDTGDSNQPQHF

d_gene: NA
abundance: once
v_gene: TRBV25-1
j_gene: TRBJ2-1
CDR3nt: TGTGCCAGCAGTGGGCCGGACAGACAGTACAATGAGCAGTTCTTC
CDR3aa: CASSGPDRQYNEQFF

d_gene: TRBD1
abundance: NA
v_gene: TRBV6-5
j_gene: TRBJ2-7
CDR3nt: TGTGCCAGCAGGATGGGACAGAGTTACGAGCAGTACTTC
CDR3aa: CASRMGQSYEQYF

d_gene: NA
abundance: few
v_gene: TRBV10-3
j_gene: TRBJ2-2
CDR3nt: TGTGCCATTGGACAGCAAACCGGGGAGCTGTTTTTT
CDR3aa: CAIGQQTGELFF

d_gene: NA
abundance: NA
v_gene: TRBV5-4
j_gene: TRBJ1-1
CDR3nt: TGTGCCAGCAGTCCTGAGGTGGGAGCTGAAGCTTTCTTT
CDR3aa: CASSPEVGAEAFF